A selection of T cell receptor beta chains follows, all from one sample in a study of T cell changes during pregnancy in multiple sclerosis. Measured with immunoSEQ multiplex PCR; TCRdb has only the in-frame clones, and not every one. The table has some 71,000 clones, just over 90% seen once. The sequenced sample was peripheral blood, obtained after pregnancy. These receptors were obtained from a female donor with multiple sclerosis, enrolled in a pregnancy study. Both conserved end residues are part of each CDR3.

v_call cdr3_aa
TRBV6-5 CASRLGEGPGEQYF
TRBV5-1 CASSWGLAGETQYF
TRBV5-4 CASSLAGLLMNTEAFF
TRBV11-2 CASSLRPRGTDTQYF
TRBV5-6 CASSSRVEGYTF
TRBV2 CASSEQGANYGYTF
TRBV4-1 CASSQEQLAGGASSNEQFF
TRBV29-1 CSVEQGSSEAFF
TRBV10-2 CASRFLAGSYEQYF
TRBV7-9 CASSTGTSGLLYNEQFF
TRBV5-6 CASSSTASGVRDTQYF
TRBV6-5 CASSYSEGQPQHF
TRBV18 CASSPTDQPQHF
TRBV19 CASSISPRGLAGGDEQYF
TRBV4-2 CASSQDSASGSLLDTQYF
TRBV2 CASRGGAGYTF
TRBV9 CASSPQGEAQPQHF
TRBV18 CASSRVYRESDLAFF
TRBV5-1 CASSSLTGGTEAFF
TRBV4-2 CASSQEYSQGAYGYTF
TRBV30 CAFNSAGGVKNIQYF
TRBV18 CASSQGQGYYGYTF
TRBV6-6 CASSYSKTSGNTIYF
TRBV5-4 CALTTGTGGFGDF
TRBV6-5 CASSSDRGYEQYF
TRBV13 CASSLSGGDRGHQPQHF
TRBV7-2 CASSLAGQYYGYTF
TRBV11-2 CASSARDTEAFF
TRBV13 CASSFPKGYNVLTF
TRBV19 CASRVRDREGNQPQHF
TRBV2 CASGREYGYTF
TRBV7-9 CASTIIDRSYGYTF
TRBV13 CASSSGRARDGELFF
TRBV7-9 CASSLVAGAYNEQFF
TRBV27 CASSRGPGSGANVLTF
TRBV29-1 CSVGAPSGSDRPYEQYF
TRBV5-1 CASSPGGASATEAFF
TRBV18 CASSPRGTNEKLFF
TRBV7-2 CASSRFSGDEQYF
TRBV5-1 CASSGGQGGNEQFF
TRBV19 CASSISGSKSYEQYF
TRBV6-5 CASSYSTGGLEQYF
TRBV6-6 CASSYSWDRATDTQYF
TRBV28 CASSLGGFPPTSGELFF
TRBV6-1 CASRALGNTEAFF
TRBV7-9 CASSFIGRDGTGELFF
TRBV27 CASSFPSLEVINYGYTF
TRBV11-2 CASSLVQGYEQYF
TRBV5-6 CASSPYGTLRAFF
TRBV20-1 CSARRDEQYF
TRBV14 CASSQDITGRDEQFF
TRBV19 CASTSGLAAYNEQFF
TRBV27 CASRTGIEQYF
TRBV7-2 CASSLTGGYEQFF
TRBV30 CAWSVGSRPQYNSPLHF